A selection of T cell receptor beta chains follows, all from one sample in a study of blood T cell repertoires in COVID-19. Produced via immunoSEQ multiplex PCR; TCRdb's table is partial and in-frame only. Found here are about 58,000 clones, around 91% of them singletons; the top ten hold about 13%. The sequenced material came from peripheral blood. The source is an older woman with active COVID-19. The CDR3 runs from the conserved cysteine through the conserved F or W. Fields, in order: D gene, V gene, J gene, clone size, CDR3 DNA, CDR3 protein. The D gene is left open where the match is weak. Expanded clones are given a class, and other clones once, few, many or no size at all.

-	TRBV2	TRBJ2-1	-	TGTGCCAGCACTATGAACAATGAGCAGTTCTTC	CASTMNNEQFF
TRBD1	TRBV2	TRBJ1-5	few	TGTGCCAGCAGTGTAGGGAGGACAGGGGGCAATCAGCCCCAGCATTTT	CASSVGRTGGNQPQHF
TRBD2	TRBV6-5	TRBJ2-7	-	TGTGCCACCCGGAAGAGCGGGGGCTACGAGCAGTACTTC	CATRKSGGYEQYF
-	TRBV19	TRBJ1-6	-	TGTGCCAGTAGTATAGTCGCCGGAGGGTCACCCCTCCACTTT	CASSIVAGGSPLHF
-	TRBV3-1/TRBV3-2	TRBJ1-2	few	TGTGCCAGCAGCCAATCCGGAGGGCAGCCGCGGGGCTACACCTTC	CASSQSGGQPRGYTF
TRBD1	TRBV6-5	TRBJ2-5	-	TGTGCCAGCAGTCTGACAGGGACGGAGACCCAGTACTTC	CASSLTGTETQYF
TRBD2	TRBV11-2	TRBJ2-1	-	TGTGCCAGCAGCATGGGACTAGCGGGGGCCGATTACAATGAGCAGTTCTTC	CASSMGLAGADYNEQFF
-	TRBV4-2	TRBJ1-2	once	TGTGCCAGCAGCCAAGATTCCGACAGGCCTCCGTATGGCTACACCTTC	CASSQDSDRPPYGYTF
-	TRBV6-5	TRBJ1-1	-	TGTGCCAGCAGGGCACCATCCAGGGCCACTGAAGCTTTCTTT	CASRAPSRATEAFF
-	TRBV7-9	TRBJ1-4	-	TGTGCCAGCAGCGTACAGCCTGCAACTAATGAAAAACTGTTTTTT	CASSVQPATNEKLFF
TRBD2	TRBV6-7	TRBJ2-3	-	TGTGCCAGCAGTTGGGTTCCTAGCGGGGGTATAGGCACAGATACGCAGTATTTT	CASSWVPSGGIGTDTQYF
TRBD2	TRBV24-1	TRBJ2-5	-	TGTGCCACCAGTGATTTCGGGCTAGCGGGGGAGACCCAGTACTTC	CATSDFGLAGETQYF
TRBD1	TRBV3-1/TRBV3-2	TRBJ1-2	-	TGTGCCAGCAGCCCGACAGGGTCTAACTATGGCTACACCTTC	CASSPTGSNYGYTF
-	TRBV6-5	TRBJ1-1	-	TGTGCCAGCGGGAGGGGGGTAACTGAAGCTTTCTTT	CASGRGVTEAFF
-	TRBV7-6	TRBJ2-7	-	TGTGCCAGCAGCTTATCGCAGGGGTTGGTGTACGAGCAGTACTTC	CASSLSQGLVYEQYF
TRBD1	TRBV18	TRBJ1-4	few	TGTGCCAGCTCACCGACAGGGATAGAGGAAAAACTGTTTTTT	CASSPTGIEEKLFF
-	TRBV7-2	TRBJ1-1	-	TGTGCCAGCAGCTTAACACTAGGAAGCACTGAAGCTTTCTTT	CASSLTLGSTEAFF
-	TRBV19	TRBJ1-2	-	TGTGCCAGTAGGACACCCTCCTTCTATGGCTACACCTTC	CASRTPSFYGYTF
TRBD1	TRBV5-1	TRBJ2-7	-	TGCGCCAGCAGCCTCCAGGGGGCCTCCTACGAGCAGTACTTC	CASSLQGASYEQYF
-	TRBV12-3/TRBV12-4	TRBJ1-1	-	TGTGCCAGCAGTTTCTACGGGAACACTGAAGCTTTCTTT	CASSFYGNTEAFF
-	TRBV19	TRBJ1-4	-	TGTGCCAGTAGTATAGGGGGAGATGAAAAACTGTTTTTT	CASSIGGDEKLFF
-	TRBV19	TRBJ1-1	-	TGTGCCAGTAGTATTTTTACAGGGTCCCCCTTTGAAGCTTTCTTT	CASSIFTGSPFEAFF
-	TRBV2	TRBJ1-4	-	TGTGCCAGCGGCGGGGGCGCAACTAATGAAAAACTGTTTTTT	CASGGGATNEKLFF
-	TRBV5-1	TRBJ1-4	-	TGCGCCAGCAGCTTGCCCCCTTCGGAAAAACTGTTTTTT	CASSLPPSEKLFF
-	TRBV15	TRBJ1-3	-	TGTGCCACCAGCAGAGATAGGGGATCTGGAAACACCATATATTTT	CATSRDRGSGNTIYF
-	TRBV12-5	TRBJ1-5	-	TGTGCTAGTGTCGGGGGAGGCAATCAGCCCCAGCATTTT	CASVGGGNQPQHF
-	TRBV5-1	TRBJ1-1	-	TGCGCCAGCAGCTTGGCCCTGGGCAGGGGGAACACTGAAGCTTTCTTT	CASSLALGRGNTEAFF
TRBD1	TRBV3-1/TRBV3-2	TRBJ1-1	-	TGTGCCAGCAGCCCGTACAGGGGAACTGAAGCTTTCTTT	CASSPYRGTEAFF
-	TRBV6-6	TRBJ1-2	-	TGTGCCAGCGGGGGGGCCTATGGCTACACCTTC	CASGGAYGYTF
TRBD1	TRBV2	TRBJ1-2	-	TGTGCCAGCAACACAGGGGGCACTTGGGTGGCTAACTATGGCTACACCTTC	CASNTGGTWVANYGYTF
-	TRBV29-1	TRBJ1-2	-	TGCAGCGTTGAGCCGGCTCGGAGGGAAAATAACTATGGCTACACCTTC	CSVEPARRENNYGYTF
-	TRBV7-8	TRBJ2-1	-	TGTGCCAGCAGCCCGGACATCTACAATGAGCAGTTCTTC	CASSPDIYNEQFF
-	TRBV20-1	TRBJ2-7	once	TGCAGTGCTAGAGATCCCCCCGGAGCACCGTTC	CSARDPPGAPF
TRBD1	TRBV3-1/TRBV3-2	TRBJ2-4	-	TGTGCCAGCAGCCTACAGGGGGACATTCAGTACTTC	CASSLQGDIQYF
TRBD1	TRBV10-3	TRBJ2-7	once	TGTGCCACAAATCCGGGACAGAGTTACGAGCAGTACTTC	CATNPGQSYEQYF
TRBD1	TRBV5-8	TRBJ1-2	-	TGTGCCAGCAGCTTGGGGACAGGACCTTATGGCTACACCTTC	CASSLGTGPYGYTF
TRBD2	TRBV5-4	TRBJ2-3	few	TGTGCCAGCAGCTTGATAGGTAGCGGGGTTAAATCGCAGTATTTT	CASSLIGSGVKSQYF
TRBD1	TRBV27	TRBJ1-1	-	TGTGCCAGCAGTTTATCGGTGGCTTGGGACAGGCCACTTAAAGAAGCTTTCTTT	CASSLSVAWDRPLKEAFF
TRBD2	TRBV7-2	TRBJ2-3	-	TGTGCCAGCAGCCCGGGGGGGGCGCTCACAGATACGCAGTATTTT	CASSPGGALTDTQYF
-	TRBV10-3	TRBJ1-5	-	TGTGCCATCAGTGACAGGGCGGGCAATCAGCCCCAGCATTTT	CAISDRAGNQPQHF
-	TRBV18	TRBJ1-1	-	TGTGCCAGCTCACTAAGGGACACTATGAACACTGAAGCTTTCTTT	CASSLRDTMNTEAFF
TRBD1	TRBV7-3	TRBJ2-1	-	TGTGCCAGCAGCATCCTTCAGGGGGCGGGTAATGAGCAGTTCTTC	CASSILQGAGNEQFF